The 32 T cell receptor beta chains in this list originate from one sample, sequenced in a study of technical replicates of blood from a handful of donors. Produced via immunoSEQ multiplex PCR; TCRdb's table is partial and in-frame only. The sample consists of some 80,000 clones, approximately 92% of them appearing once. The sequenced sample was T cells isolated from PBMCs. The receptors were gathered from a human donor in good health.

V gene TRBV5-1 combines with J gene TRBJ2-3; possibly TRBD1 for D (6 bases). This CDR3 is 15 amino acids long. Germline CDR1 reads SGHRS; CDR2 reads YFSETQ. With 4 bases removed from V and 0 bases from J, the gap between germline ends came to 12 bases. CDR3 loop: CASSRPDRSTDTQYF. The CDR3 DNA follows: TGCGCCAGCAGCCGACCGGACAGAAGCACAGATACGCAGTATTTT.

V is TRBV5-6 and J is TRBJ1-2, with 7 bases matching TRBD1. Germline V lookup: CDR1 SGHDT, CDR2 YYEEEE. J gave up 8 bases and V 4 bases, and 8 bases lay outside the gene matches. CDR3 size: 13 residues. CDR3 sequence reads: CASSPTGEDGYTF. CDR3 bases: TGTGCCAGCAGCCCAACAGGGGAAGACGGCTACACCTTC. The whole variable domain, filled in from reference TRBV5-6 and TRBJ1-2, reads DAGVTQSPTHLIKTRGQQVTLRCSPKSGHDTVSWYQQALGQGPQFIFQYYEEEERQRGNFPDRFSGHQFPNYSSELNVNALLLGDSALYLCASSPTGEDGYTFGSGTRLTVV.

The V and J genes are TRBV6-1 and TRBJ2-1; weak D call: TRBD1 (6 bases). CDR1 MNHNS and CDR2 SASEGT come from the germline V gene. This CDR3 has 14 amino acids. V shed 2 bases and J shed 13 bases, with 18 bases lying between them. In DNA, the CDR3 is TGTGCCAGCAGTGAAATTAACAGGGTGGGGAATCAGTTCTTC. Its translation: CASSEINRVGNQFF.

The chain combines TRBV5-4 with TRBJ1-5, with a possible D match to TRBD1 (6 bases). The CDR3 covers 16 residues. The V gene lost 4 bases and the J gene lost 4 bases, with 18 bases spanning the gap. Germline V gene sequence: CDR1 SGHNT, CDR2 YYREEE (reference sequence). This CDR3 reads CASSHIGQQPNQPQHF. In DNA, the CDR3 is TGTGCCAGCAGCCATATTGGACAGCAACCGAATCAGCCCCAGCATTTT. Based on the CDR3 plus reference TRBV5-4 and TRBJ1-5, the full variable domain is ETGVTQSPTHLIKTRGQQVTLRCSSQSGHNTVSWYQQALGQGPQFIFQYYREEENGRGNFPPRFSGLQFPNYSSELNVNALELDDSALYLCASSHIGQQPNQPQHFGDGTRLSIL.

V and J are TRBV6-5 and TRBJ1-2; 7 bases align to TRBD1. CDR1 and CDR2 (germline): MNHEY, SVGAGI. The ends lost 6 bases at V and 3 bases at J; junction bases unmatched: 4. There are 13 residues in the CDR3. The CDR3 sequence is CASSDTGDYGYTF. CDR3 bases: TGTGCCAGCAGCGATACAGGGGACTATGGCTACACCTTC.

The chain recombines TRBV28 with TRBJ2-7; D possibly corresponds to TRBD2 (7 bases). This CDR3 is built from 15 residues. The V and J ends lost 6 bases and 2 bases respectively, with 17 bases between them. Germline CDR1 and CDR2: MDHEN and SYDVKM. CDR3 in amino acids: CASRGAGAAPYEQYF. The CDR3 DNA reads TGTGCCAGCAGGGGGGCGGGAGCCGCTCCCTACGAGCAGTACTTC.

This chain joins TRBV19 and TRBJ1-2; 10 nucleotides match TRBD1. Germline values: CDR1 LNHDA, CDR2 SQIVND (reference sequence). V lost 4 bases and J lost 4; bases outside the gene matches: 6. The CDR3 consists of 15 residues. The CDR3 reads CASSNPDRGLYGYTF. The DNA of the CDR3 is TGTGCCAGTAGTAACCCCGACAGGGGGCTCTATGGCTACACCTTC.

The rearrangement joins TRBV4-1 to TRBJ2-7; D perhaps matches TRBD2 (5 bases). Trimming pared 5 bases from V and 4 bases from J, leaving 12 bases between. Germline lookup yields CDR1 MGHRA and CDR2 YSYEKL. This CDR3 is 13 amino acids long. The CDR3 nucleotides are TGCGCCAGCAGCTATCAGGAGGCGTACGAGCAGTACTTC. Its protein product is CASSYQEAYEQYF.

The genes are TRBV5-1 and TRBJ1-6; the match to TRBD1 covers 9 bases. V trimming: 5 bases; J trimming: 1 base; junction bases outside the gene matches: 7. Germline-derived CDR1 and CDR2 are SGHRS and YFSETQ. This CDR3 has 17 amino acids. CDR3 nucleotides: TGCGCCAGCAGTAAACAGGGGGCTTTTTCCTATAATTCACCCCTCCACTTT. The encoded protein is CASSKQGAFSYNSPLHF.

This clone was counted only a few times. The chain joins TRBV19 to TRBJ1-1; TRBD1 aligns across 8 bases. Germline V CDR1 and CDR2: LNHDA, SQIVND (reference sequence). CDR3 size: 13 residues. With 6 bases clipped from V and 1 base from J, the junction kept 1 base outside the gene matches. DNA of the CDR3: TGTGCCAGTAGGGGGACAGGGAACACTGAAGCTTTCTTT. Protein: CASRGTGNTEAFF.

This chain links TRBV6-6 with TRBJ2-7; the match to TRBD1 covers 12 bases. Germline V CDR1 and CDR2: MNHNY, SVGAGI (reference sequence). After removal of 2 bases from V and 3 bases from J, the junction contained 5 bases not matched to a gene. This CDR3 is 16 amino acids long. The CDR3 DNA reads as TGTGCCAGCAGTTACGAGGGACAGGGGGCGATCTACGAGCAGTACTTC. The encoded protein is CASSYEGQGAIYEQYF.

For the CDR3, the DNA is TGTGCCAGCAGTTTAGGGCGTTTGGGTGAGCAGTTCTTC. Its translation: CASSLGRLGEQFF. The rearrangement uses TRBV27 and TRBJ2-1; D is undetermined. The V and J ends lost 2 bases and 9 bases respectively, with 11 bases between them. From germline, CDR1 is MNHEY and CDR2 SMNVEV (reference sequence). This CDR3 has 13 amino acids.

The J gene is TRBJ2-5, the V gene TRBV6-5, with D maybe TRBD2 (6 bases). The CDR3 loop spans 16 amino acids. Germline assignment: CDR1 MNHEY and CDR2 SVGAGI. Deletions cut 2 bases from V and 5 bases from J, with 18 bases between. The CDR3, as DNA: TGTGCCAGCAGTTACCCTCGAGGGACTCCACTGGAGACCCAGTACTTC. Its translation: CASSYPRGTPLETQYF.

This sequence joins TRBV6-1 and TRBJ1-1; a possible D gene is TRBD1 (6 bases). CDR3 length: 15 residues. Trimming took off 6 bases at V and 1 base at J, with 15 bases between the two ends. Germline V gene data show CDR1 as MNHNS and CDR2 as SASEGT. The chain's CDR3 is CASRSRRGGNTEAFF. In nucleotides, the CDR3 is TGTGCCAGCAGGTCCAGGAGGGGGGGGAACACTGAAGCTTTCTTT.

In this sample, this clone turned up once. V gene TRBV5-5 combines with J gene TRBJ1-1; D is unresolved. Deletions cut 2 bases from V and 0 bases from J, with 11 bases between. The CDR3 runs 15 residues. Germline assignment: CDR1 SGHKS and CDR2 YYEKEE (reference sequence). DNA of the CDR3: TGTGCCAGCAGCTTCCTTCTCGTCTTGAACACTGAAGCTTTCTTT. Translating it yields CASSFLLVLNTEAFF. The whole variable domain, filled in from reference TRBV5-5 and TRBJ1-1, reads DAGVTQSPTHLIKTRGQQVTLRCSPISGHKSVSWYQQVLGQGPQFIFQYYEKEERGRGNFPDRFSARQFPNYSSELNVNALLLGDSALYLCASSFLLVLNTEAFFGQGTRLTVV.

This sequence joins TRBV30 and TRBJ1-1; 9 bases align to TRBD1. This CDR3 comprises 13 residues. In germline, CDR1 is GTSNPN, CDR2 SVGIG (reference sequence). Trimming at V came to 5 bases and at J to 1 base, leaving 2 bases not matched to a gene. The CDR3 nucleotides are TGTGCCTGGGGACAGGGGTGGAACACTGAAGCTTTCTTT. Residues: CAWGQGWNTEAFF.

This chain connects TRBV2 to TRBJ2-7; TRBD1 matches 11 bases. CDR3 length equals 18 residues. V was clipped by 5 bases and J by 2 bases; unmatched bases: 14. CDR1 SNHLY and CDR2 FYNNEI come from the germline V gene. The CDR3 protein is CASSPRTGGLRGTYEQYF. The CDR3, as DNA: TGTGCCAGCAGTCCCCGGACAGGGGGCTTACGTGGCACCTACGAGCAGTACTTC.

This CDR3 reads CSGVANTEAFF. DNA for the CDR3: TGCAGTGGTGTGGCGAACACTGAAGCTTTCTTT. This rearrangement joins TRBV20-1 to TRBJ1-1; no definite D call. This CDR3 contains 11 residues. V was cut by 7 bases and J by 1 base, with 7 bases left in between. Germline CDR1 reads DFQATT; CDR2 reads SNEGSKA (reference sequence).

This clone was seen just once. CDR3 DNA sequence: TGTGCCAGTAGTTACAGCTCCACAGATACGCAGTATTTT. Amino acid sequence: CASSYSSTDTQYF. The V call is TRBV19, the J call TRBJ2-3; D gene uncertain. V was clipped by 5 bases and J by 2 bases, with 8 bases between them. Germline CDR1 and CDR2: LNHDA and SQIVND (reference sequence). The CDR3 runs to 13 residues.

The chain joins TRBV29-1 to TRBJ1-2; D is perhaps TRBD1 (6 bases). Germline V CDR1 and CDR2: SQVTM, ANQGSEA. The CDR3 has 11 amino acids. V lost 6 bases and J 8 bases, leaving 13 bases between the germline ends. The CDR3 loop is CSVQRQGGYTF. DNA of the CDR3: TGCAGCGTCCAGCGCCAGGGGGGCTACACCTTC.

The gene calls are TRBV4-1 and TRBJ1-2, with 7 nucleotides matching TRBD1. The CDR3 is made up of 14 amino acids. Germline assignment: CDR1 MGHRA and CDR2 YSYEKL. Trimming took 3 bases from V and 6 from J; bases not matched to a gene: 7. CDR3 sequence: CASSHWDSRDGYTF. DNA for the CDR3: TGCGCCAGCAGCCATTGGGACAGCCGGGATGGCTACACCTTC.

The rearrangement links TRBV6-6 to TRBJ1-2, with TRBD1 matching 11 bases. Germline V CDR1 and CDR2: MNHNY, SVGAGI (reference sequence). This CDR3 is built from 16 residues. Unmatched junction bases numbered 8, after V lost 4 bases and J lost 4 bases. CDR3 in amino acids: CASSSGTGGWLYGYTF. For the CDR3, the DNA is TGTGCCAGCAGTTCCGGGACAGGGGGTTGGCTCTATGGCTACACCTTC.

The chain joins TRBV4-1 to TRBJ1-2; 7 nucleotides align to TRBD1. This CDR3 contains 16 residues. J lost 4 bases, V lost 0 bases, and 8 bases had no gene match. Germline values: CDR1 MGHRA, CDR2 YSYEKL. CDR3 sequence reads: CASSQEEGAQGYGYTF. The CDR3 coding sequence is TGCGCCAGCAGCCAAGAGGAGGGGGCGCAGGGCTATGGCTACACCTTC.

The rearrangement joins TRBV2 to TRBJ1-1, with 9 nucleotides matching TRBD1. The germline CDR1 and CDR2 sequences are SNHLY and FYNNEI. The CDR3 contains 14 residues. After removal of 5 bases from V and 6 bases from J, the junction contained 7 bases not matched to a gene. DNA for the CDR3: TGTGCCAGCAGTTTCCCGGGACAGGGCGCTGAAGCTTTCTTT. It translates to CASSFPGQGAEAFF.

The CDR3 loop is CASSDIRSAYGYTF. CDR3 bases: TGTGCCAGCAGTGACATCCGGAGCGCCTATGGCTACACCTTC. The rearrangement uses TRBV2 and TRBJ1-2; D call uncertain. Trimming shortened V by 3 bases and J by 4 bases, and 12 bases separated the two germline ends. Germline assignment: CDR1 SNHLY and CDR2 FYNNEI. This CDR3 has 14 amino acids.

The chain combines TRBV5-1 with TRBJ1-3; 7 bases fit TRBD1. J gave up 0 bases and V 4 bases, and 7 bases lay outside the gene matches. Germline CDR1 and CDR2: SGHRS and YFSETQ. The CDR3 is 16 residues long. CDR3 loop: CASSPGQFPSGNTIYF. The CDR3 bases are TGCGCCAGCAGCCCGGGACAGTTCCCCTCTGGAAACACCATATATTTT.

The chain is built from TRBV15 and TRBJ1-1; 9 nucleotides align to TRBD1. The V gene end was trimmed by 1 base and the J gene end by 5 bases; junction bases not matched to a gene: 2. The CDR3 is 14 amino acids. Germline CDR1 reads LNHNV; CDR2 reads YYDKDF (reference sequence). The CDR3 DNA sequence: TGTGCCACCAGCAGAGTGGGACAGGGAACTGAAGCTTTCTTT. Protein sequence: CATSRVGQGTEAFF.

Remarks on this clone: One end of the junction is discordant with germline, which a read error may explain. The DNA for the CDR3 is TGTGCCAGCAGCCTAGATACTCGGGGTAAGGCCTACGAGCAGTACTTC. This sequence encodes CASSLDTRGKAYEQYF. The chain recombines TRBV11-3 with TRBJ2-7, with TRBD2 as a possible D gene (5 bases). Germline V gene sequence: CDR1 SGHNT, CDR2 YENEEA. The CDR3 totals 16 residues.

The chain uses TRBV6-1 and TRBJ1-1; D call uncertain. The CDR3 is 13 residues long. CDR1 MNHNS and CDR2 SASEGT come from the germline V gene. With 2 bases removed from V and 0 bases from J, the gap between germline ends came to 4 bases. The chain's CDR3 is CASSETMNTEAFF. The CDR3 DNA reads as TGTGCCAGCAGTGAAACTATGAACACTGAAGCTTTCTTT.

The rearrangement uses TRBV11-2 and TRBJ1-2; D remains ambiguous. CDR3 size: 13 residues. Germline V gene data show CDR1 as SGHAT and CDR2 as FQNNGV. Trimming shortened V by 5 bases and J by 8 bases, and 15 bases separated the two germline ends. The CDR3 DNA reads TGTGCCAGCAGCCTCCCCGGGGTTCGCGGCTACACCTTC. It translates to CASSLPGVRGYTF.

The V call is TRBV19, the J call TRBJ1-3; D possibly corresponds to TRBD1 (6 bases). The V end lost 7 bases, the J end lost 8 bases, and 18 bases lay between the germline ends. The CDR3 has 14 amino acids. In germline, CDR1 is LNHDA, CDR2 SQIVND (reference sequence). The CDR3, as DNA: TGTGCCAGTACCAGAGGCAGGGGTGGGGACACCATATATTTT. Its translation is CASTRGRGGDTIYF.

This clone was seen just once. The chain uses TRBV11-3 and TRBJ1-1; weak D call: TRBD1 (5 bases). Trimming took 1 base from V and 3 from J, leaving 12 bases between them. Germline CDR1 SGHNT, CDR2 YENEEA. The CDR3 covers 15 residues. The CDR3 protein is CASSLVGARDTEAFF. As DNA, the CDR3 is TGTGCCAGCAGCTTAGTTGGGGCTCGAGACACTGAAGCTTTCTTT.